The clone carrying this T cell receptor beta chain was observed a single time. Its antigen is currently unknown. The study ran its PCR with 60 Vbeta and 13 Jbeta primers. The protocol was immunoSEQ multiplex PCR, while the TCRdb copy is restricted to in-frame clones and leaves out a portion. The sample gives about 110,000 clones, over 75% of which show up once; around 3.5% is in the top ten. The record originates from a study of cytomegalovirus exposure and HLA in healthy donors. Overall study: Unique TCR beta sequences numbering 117 million came from 150 million to 200 million T cells in an earlier analysis. For the approximately 410 genotyped donors, roughly 80% fell within the Caucasian-associated ancestry cluster. General study points: Presence/absence analyses rested on an assumption that sequencing depth was roughly uniform across donors. Earlier findings revealed that most TCR beta V segments proved productive either about 90% or about 30% of the time.

This clonotype was obtained from a human donor in good health. The sequenced sample was PBMCs.

This CDR3 reads CASSLRGHTYEQYF. The CDR3, as DNA: TGTGCCAGCAGTTTAAGGGGACATACCTACGAGCAGTACTTC. The chain links TRBV27 to TRBJ2-7; D might be TRBD1 (6 bases). The V end was cut by 2 bases, the J end by 2 bases, with 10 bases between. The CDR3 is 14 amino acids. CDR1 and CDR2 from the germline V gene are MNHEY and SMNVEV (reference sequence).